The T cell receptor (beta chain) described here comes from a study of shared clonotypes between healthy human individuals. The wider study: CD4 naive and memory got three plates each, CD8 naive two, CD8 memory one.

Germline V CDR1 and CDR2: LNHDA, SQIVND (reference sequence). CDR3 size: 16 residues. Several immunoSEQ plates received, in even portions, the genomic DNA of each subset. Template for every sorted-subset replicate PCR totaled around 210 ng DNA, 30,000 to 35,000 T cell genomes. Method: immunoSEQ multiplex PCR; TCRdb's copy keeps in-frame clones and lacks some. Here the sample spans hundreds of thousands of clones, around 97% being singletons. V and J are TRBV19 and TRBJ2-5; D is unclear. The DNA matches TRBJ2-7 better at its end, which makes the J call doubtful. The source of this sequence is a woman aged 25 to 39 in good health. Sequenced: naive CD4+ T cells sorted from blood. This sample's subset: CD45RA+ positively selected. CDR3 nucleotide sequence: TGTGCCAGTAGTATTGGCAGGTCGTTTAGCTCCTACGAGCAGTACTTC. Its translation: CASSIGRSFSSYEQYF.